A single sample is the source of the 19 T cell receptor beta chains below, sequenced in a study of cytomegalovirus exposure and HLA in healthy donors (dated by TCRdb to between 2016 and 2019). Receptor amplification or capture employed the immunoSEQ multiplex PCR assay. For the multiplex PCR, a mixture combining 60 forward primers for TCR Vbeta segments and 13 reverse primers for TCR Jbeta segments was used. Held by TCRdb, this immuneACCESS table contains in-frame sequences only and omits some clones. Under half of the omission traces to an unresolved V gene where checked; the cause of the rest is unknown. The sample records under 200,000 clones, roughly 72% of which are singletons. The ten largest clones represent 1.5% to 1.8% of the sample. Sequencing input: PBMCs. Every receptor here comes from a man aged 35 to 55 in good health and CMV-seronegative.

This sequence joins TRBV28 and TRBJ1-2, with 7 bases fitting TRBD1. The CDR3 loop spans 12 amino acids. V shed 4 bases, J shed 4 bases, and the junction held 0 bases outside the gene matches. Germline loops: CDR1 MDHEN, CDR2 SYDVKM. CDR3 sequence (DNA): TGTGCCAGCAGTTCAGGGGGCTATGGCTACACCTTC. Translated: CASSSGGYGYTF.

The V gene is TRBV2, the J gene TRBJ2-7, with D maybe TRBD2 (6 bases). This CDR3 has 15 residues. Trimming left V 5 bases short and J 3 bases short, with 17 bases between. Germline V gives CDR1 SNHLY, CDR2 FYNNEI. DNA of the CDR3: TGTGCCAGCAGTCCGAATCGACGGGAGTACTACGAGCAGTACGTC. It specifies CASSPNRREYYEQYV.

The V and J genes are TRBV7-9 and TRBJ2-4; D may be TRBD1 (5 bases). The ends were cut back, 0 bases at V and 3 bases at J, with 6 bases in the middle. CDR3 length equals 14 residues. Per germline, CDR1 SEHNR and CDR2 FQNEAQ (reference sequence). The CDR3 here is CASSLAGDKNIQYF. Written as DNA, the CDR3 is TGTGCCAGCAGCTTAGCAGGGGACAAAAACATTCAGTACTTC.

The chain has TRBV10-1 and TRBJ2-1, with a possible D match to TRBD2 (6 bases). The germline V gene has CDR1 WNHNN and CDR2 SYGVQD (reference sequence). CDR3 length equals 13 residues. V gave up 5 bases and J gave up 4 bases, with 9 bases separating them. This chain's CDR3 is CASSRDSYNEQFF. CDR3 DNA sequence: TGCGCCAGCAGTCGGGACTCGTACAATGAGCAGTTCTTC.

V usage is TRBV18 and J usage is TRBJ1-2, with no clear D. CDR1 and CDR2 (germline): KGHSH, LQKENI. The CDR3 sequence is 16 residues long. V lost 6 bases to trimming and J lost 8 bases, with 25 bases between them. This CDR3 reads CASSRFDFAQRGGYTF. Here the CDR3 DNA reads TGTGCCAGCTCGCGTTTCGATTTCGCTCAAAGAGGGGGCTACACCTTC.

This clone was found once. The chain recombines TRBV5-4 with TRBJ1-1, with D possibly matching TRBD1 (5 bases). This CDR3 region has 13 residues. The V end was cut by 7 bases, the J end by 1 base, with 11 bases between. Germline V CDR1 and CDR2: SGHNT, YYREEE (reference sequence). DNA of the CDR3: TGTGCCAGCCGACAGCTGGGGAACACTGAAGCTTTCTTT. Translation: CASRQLGNTEAFF.

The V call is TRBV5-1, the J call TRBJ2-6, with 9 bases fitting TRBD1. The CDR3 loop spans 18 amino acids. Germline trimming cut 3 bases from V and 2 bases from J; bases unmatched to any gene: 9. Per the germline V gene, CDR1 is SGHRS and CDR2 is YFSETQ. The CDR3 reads CASSWDRERATGANVLTF. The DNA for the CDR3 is TGCGCCAGCAGCTGGGACAGGGAACGGGCGACTGGGGCCAACGTCCTGACTTTC.

The CDR3 here is CASIGPSGETQYF. CDR3 DNA: TGCGCCAGCATCGGGCCCTCAGGGGAGACCCAGTACTTC. This chain connects TRBV5-1 to TRBJ2-5, with D perhaps TRBD1 (5 bases). Germline values: CDR1 SGHRS, CDR2 YFSETQ. The V gene lost 6 bases and the J gene lost 5 bases, with 14 bases spanning the gap. The CDR3 contains 13 residues.

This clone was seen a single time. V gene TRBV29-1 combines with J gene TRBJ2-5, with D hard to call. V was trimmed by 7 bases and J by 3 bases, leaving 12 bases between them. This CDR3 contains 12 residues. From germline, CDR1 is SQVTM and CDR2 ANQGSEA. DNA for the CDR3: TGCAGCGGGTGGGCAGGAAAAGAGACCCAGTACTTC. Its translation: CSGWAGKETQYF. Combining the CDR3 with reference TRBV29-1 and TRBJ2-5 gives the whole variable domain SAVISQKPSRDICQRGTSLTIQCQVDSQVTMMFWYRQQPGQSLTLIATANQGSEATYESGFVIDKFPISRPNLTFSTLTVSNMSPEDSSIYLCSGWAGKETQYFGPGTRLLVL.

CDR3 loop: CASSLGTSSAQETQYF. DNA for the CDR3: TGCGCCAGCAGCTTAGGGACTAGCAGCGCCCAAGAGACCCAGTACTTC. The J gene is TRBJ2-5, the V gene TRBV5-1, with 9 bases fitting TRBD2. Trimming took 2 bases from V and 1 from J; bases not matched to a gene: 6. Per germline, CDR1 SGHRS and CDR2 YFSETQ. The CDR3 is 16 amino acids.

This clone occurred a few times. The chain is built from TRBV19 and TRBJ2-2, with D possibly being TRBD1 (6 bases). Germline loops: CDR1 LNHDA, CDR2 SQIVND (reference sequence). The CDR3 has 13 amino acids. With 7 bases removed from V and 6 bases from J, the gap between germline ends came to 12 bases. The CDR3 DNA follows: TGTGCCAGTAAGACAGGTGACGCCGGGGAGCTGTTTTTT. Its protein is CASKTGDAGELFF.

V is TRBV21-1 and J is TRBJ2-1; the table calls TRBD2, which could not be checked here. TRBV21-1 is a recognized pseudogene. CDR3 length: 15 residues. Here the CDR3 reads CASSSPAAYYNEQFF. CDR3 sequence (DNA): TGTGCCAGCAGCTCCCCAGCGGCCTATTACAATGAGCAGTTCTTC.

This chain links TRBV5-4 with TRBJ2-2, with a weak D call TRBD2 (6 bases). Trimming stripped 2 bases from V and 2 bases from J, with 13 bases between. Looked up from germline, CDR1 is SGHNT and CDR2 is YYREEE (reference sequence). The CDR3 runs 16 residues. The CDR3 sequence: CASSLDGGRNTGELFF. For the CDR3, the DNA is TGTGCCAGCAGCTTAGATGGGGGGAGAAACACCGGGGAGCTGTTTTTT.

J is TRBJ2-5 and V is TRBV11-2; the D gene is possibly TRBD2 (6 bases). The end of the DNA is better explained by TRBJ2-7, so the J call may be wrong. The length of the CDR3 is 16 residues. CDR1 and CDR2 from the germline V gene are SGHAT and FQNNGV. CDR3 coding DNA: TGTGCCAGCAGCTTAGATCTAGCGTCTCCGTTCCGCGAGCAGTACTTC. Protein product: CASSLDLASPFREQYF.

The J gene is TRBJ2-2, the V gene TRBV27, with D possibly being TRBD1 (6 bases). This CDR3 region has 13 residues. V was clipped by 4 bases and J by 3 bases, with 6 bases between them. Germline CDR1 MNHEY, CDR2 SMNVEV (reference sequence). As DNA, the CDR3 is TGTGCCAGCAGTTACAGGGACACCGGGGAGCTGTTTTTT. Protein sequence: CASSYRDTGELFF.

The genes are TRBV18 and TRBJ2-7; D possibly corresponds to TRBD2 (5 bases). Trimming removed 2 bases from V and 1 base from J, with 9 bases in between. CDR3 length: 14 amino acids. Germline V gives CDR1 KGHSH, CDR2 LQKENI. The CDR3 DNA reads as TGTGCCAGCTCACCAGGGCGGAGGTCCTACGAGCAGTACGTC. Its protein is CASSPGRRSYEQYV.

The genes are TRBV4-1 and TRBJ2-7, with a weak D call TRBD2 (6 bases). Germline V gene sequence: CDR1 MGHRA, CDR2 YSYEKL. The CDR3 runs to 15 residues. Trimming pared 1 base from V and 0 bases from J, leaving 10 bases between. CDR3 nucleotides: TGCGCCAGCAGCCAAGTGGCGGGGCTCTCCTACGAGCAGTACTTC. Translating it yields CASSQVAGLSYEQYF.

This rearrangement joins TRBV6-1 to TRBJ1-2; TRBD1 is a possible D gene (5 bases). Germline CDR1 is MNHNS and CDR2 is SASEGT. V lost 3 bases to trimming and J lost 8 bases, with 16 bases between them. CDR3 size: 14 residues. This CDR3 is CASSDRTGVQGYTF. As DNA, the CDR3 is TGTGCCAGCAGTGATCGAACGGGGGTTCAAGGCTACACCTTC.

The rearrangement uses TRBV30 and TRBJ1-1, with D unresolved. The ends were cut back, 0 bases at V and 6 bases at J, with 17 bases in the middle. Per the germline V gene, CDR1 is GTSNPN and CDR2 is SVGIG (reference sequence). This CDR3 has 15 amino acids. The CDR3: CAWSVRVGSLAEAFF. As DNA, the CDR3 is TGTGCCTGGAGTGTACGAGTCGGTTCCCTAGCTGAAGCTTTCTTT.